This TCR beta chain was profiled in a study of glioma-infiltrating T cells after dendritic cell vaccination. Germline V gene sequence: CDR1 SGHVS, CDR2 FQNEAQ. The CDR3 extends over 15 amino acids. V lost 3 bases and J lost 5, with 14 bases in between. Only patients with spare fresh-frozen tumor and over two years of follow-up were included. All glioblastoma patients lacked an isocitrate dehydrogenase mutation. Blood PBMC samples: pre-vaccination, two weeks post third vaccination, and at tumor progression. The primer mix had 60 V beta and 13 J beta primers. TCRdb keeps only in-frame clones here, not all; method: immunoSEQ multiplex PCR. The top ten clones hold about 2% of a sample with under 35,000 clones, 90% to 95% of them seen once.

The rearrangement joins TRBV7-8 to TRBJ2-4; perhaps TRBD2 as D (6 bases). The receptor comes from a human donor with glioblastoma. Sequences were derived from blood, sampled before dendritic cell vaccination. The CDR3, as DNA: TGTGCCAGCAGCTTTCATACTAGCTTCCAAAACATTCAGTACTTC. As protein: CASSFHTSFQNIQYF.